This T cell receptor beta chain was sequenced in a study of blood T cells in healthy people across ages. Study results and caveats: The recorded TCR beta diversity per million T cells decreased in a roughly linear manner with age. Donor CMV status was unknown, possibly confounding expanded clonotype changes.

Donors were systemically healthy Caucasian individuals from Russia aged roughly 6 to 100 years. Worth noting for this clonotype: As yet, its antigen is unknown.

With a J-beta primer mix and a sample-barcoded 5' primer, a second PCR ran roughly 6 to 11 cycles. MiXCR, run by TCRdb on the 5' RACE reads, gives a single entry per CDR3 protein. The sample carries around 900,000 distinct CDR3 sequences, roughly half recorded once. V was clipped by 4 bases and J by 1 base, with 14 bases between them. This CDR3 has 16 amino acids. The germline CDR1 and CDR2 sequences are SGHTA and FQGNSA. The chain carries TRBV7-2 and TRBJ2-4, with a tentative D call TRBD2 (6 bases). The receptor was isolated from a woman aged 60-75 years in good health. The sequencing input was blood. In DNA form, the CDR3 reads TGTGCCAGCAGCTCTTCTAGCGTAAACGCCAAAAACATTCAGTACTTC. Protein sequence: CASSSSSVNAKNIQYF.